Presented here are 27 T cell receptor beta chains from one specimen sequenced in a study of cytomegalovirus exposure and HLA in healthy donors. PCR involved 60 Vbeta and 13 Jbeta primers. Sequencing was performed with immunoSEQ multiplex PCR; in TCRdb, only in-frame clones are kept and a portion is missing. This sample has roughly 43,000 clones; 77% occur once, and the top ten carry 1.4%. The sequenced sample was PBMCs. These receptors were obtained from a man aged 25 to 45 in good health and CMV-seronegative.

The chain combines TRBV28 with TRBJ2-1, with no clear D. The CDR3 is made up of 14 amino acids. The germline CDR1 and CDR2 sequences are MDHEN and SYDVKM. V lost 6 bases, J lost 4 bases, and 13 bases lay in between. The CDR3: CASSVQNEYNEQFF. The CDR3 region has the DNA TGTGCCAGCAGCGTTCAAAACGAGTACAATGAGCAGTTCTTC.

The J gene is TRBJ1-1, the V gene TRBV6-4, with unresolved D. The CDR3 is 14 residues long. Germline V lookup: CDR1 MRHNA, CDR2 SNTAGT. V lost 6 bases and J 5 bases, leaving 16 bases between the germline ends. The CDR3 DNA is TGTGCCAGCAGGCCTACATCGTCGAGGACTGAAGCTTTCTTT. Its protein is CASRPTSSRTEAFF.

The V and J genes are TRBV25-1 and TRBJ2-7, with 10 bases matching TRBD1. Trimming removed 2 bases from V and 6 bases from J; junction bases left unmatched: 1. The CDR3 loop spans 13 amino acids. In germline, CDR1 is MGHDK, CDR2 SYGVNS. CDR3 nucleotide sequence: TGTGCCAGCAGTGAAAGGACAGGGGGCGAGCAGTACTTC. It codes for CASSERTGGEQYF.

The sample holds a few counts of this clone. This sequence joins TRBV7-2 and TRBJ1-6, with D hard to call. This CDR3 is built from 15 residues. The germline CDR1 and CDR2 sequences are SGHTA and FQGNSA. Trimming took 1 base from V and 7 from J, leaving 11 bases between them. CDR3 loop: CASSLGEGMNSPLHF. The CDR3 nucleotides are TGTGCCAGCAGCTTAGGGGAGGGAATGAATTCACCCCTCCACTTT.

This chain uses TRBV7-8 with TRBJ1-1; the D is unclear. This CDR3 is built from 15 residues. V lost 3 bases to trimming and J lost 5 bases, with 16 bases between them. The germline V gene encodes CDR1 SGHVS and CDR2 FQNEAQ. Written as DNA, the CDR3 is TGTGCCAGCAGCTTTCGACCGTCCGGCGGGACTGAAGCTTTCTTT. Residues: CASSFRPSGGTEAFF.

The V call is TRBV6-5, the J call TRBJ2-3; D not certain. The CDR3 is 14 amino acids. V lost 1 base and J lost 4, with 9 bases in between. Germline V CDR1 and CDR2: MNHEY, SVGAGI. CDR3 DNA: TGTGCCAGCAGTTACTTTGACAATCCAGATACGCAGTATTTT. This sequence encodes CASSYFDNPDTQYF.

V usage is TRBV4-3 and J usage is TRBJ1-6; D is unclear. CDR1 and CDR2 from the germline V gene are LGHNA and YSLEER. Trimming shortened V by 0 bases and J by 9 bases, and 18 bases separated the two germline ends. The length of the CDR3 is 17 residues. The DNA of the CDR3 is TGCGCCAGCAGCCAAGATCAGTCATCGGGGTTGGGTTCACCCCTCCACTTT. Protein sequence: CASSQDQSSGLGSPLHF.

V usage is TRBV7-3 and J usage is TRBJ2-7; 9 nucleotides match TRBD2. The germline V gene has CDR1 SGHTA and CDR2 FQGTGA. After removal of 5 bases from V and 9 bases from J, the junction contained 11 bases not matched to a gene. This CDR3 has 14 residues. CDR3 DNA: TGTGCCAGCAGCCGGGGTGTAGCGGGAGCGGTGCAGTACTTC. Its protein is CASSRGVAGAVQYF.

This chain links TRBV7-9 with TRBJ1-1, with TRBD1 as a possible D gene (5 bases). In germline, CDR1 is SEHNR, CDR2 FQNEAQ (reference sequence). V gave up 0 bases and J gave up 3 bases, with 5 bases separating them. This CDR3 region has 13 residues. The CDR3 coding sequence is TGTGCCAGCAGCTTAGCAGGGGACACTGAAGCTTTCTTT. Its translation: CASSLAGDTEAFF.

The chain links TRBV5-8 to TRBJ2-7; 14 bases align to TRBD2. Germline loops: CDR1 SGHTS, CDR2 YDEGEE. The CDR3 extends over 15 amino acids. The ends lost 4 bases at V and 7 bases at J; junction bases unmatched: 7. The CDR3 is CASSRGLAGVGEQYF. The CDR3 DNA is TGTGCCAGCAGCCGGGGACTAGCGGGAGTCGGTGAGCAGTACTTC.

CDR3: CASNSGTSGGTQYF. In DNA form, the CDR3 reads TGTGCCAGCAACTCCGGGACTAGCGGGGGTACGCAGTATTTT. The chain couples TRBV6-5 to TRBJ2-3; 14 bases agree with TRBD2. The V segment lost 7 bases and the J segment 8 bases; nucleotides outside the gene matches: 5. The CDR3 is 14 residues long. Germline values: CDR1 MNHEY, CDR2 SVGAGI.

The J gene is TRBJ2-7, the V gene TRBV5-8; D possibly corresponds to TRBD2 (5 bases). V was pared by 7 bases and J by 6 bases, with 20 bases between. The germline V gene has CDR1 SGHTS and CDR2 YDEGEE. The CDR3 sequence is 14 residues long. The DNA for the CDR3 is TGTGCCAGCTTCGAGGGTGGAAGCCCTCGCGAGCAGTACTTC. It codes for CASFEGGSPREQYF.

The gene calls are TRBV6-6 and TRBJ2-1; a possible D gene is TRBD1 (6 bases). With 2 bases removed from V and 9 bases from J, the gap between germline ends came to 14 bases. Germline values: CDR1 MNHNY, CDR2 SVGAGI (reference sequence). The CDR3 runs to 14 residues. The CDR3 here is CASSYGQGYSEQFF. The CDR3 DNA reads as TGTGCCAGCAGTTACGGGCAGGGGTACTCTGAGCAGTTCTTC.

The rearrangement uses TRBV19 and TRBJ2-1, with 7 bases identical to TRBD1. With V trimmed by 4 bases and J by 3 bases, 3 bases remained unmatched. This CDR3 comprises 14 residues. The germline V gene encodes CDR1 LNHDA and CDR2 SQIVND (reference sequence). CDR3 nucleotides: TGTGCCAGTAGTAGCGGACAGGACTACAATGAGCAGTTCTTC. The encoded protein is CASSSGQDYNEQFF.

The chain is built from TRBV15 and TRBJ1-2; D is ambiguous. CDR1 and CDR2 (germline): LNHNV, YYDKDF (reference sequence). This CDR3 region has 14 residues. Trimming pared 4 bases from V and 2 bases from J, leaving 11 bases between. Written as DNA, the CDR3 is TGTGCCACCAGCATGTGGCAAACGAACTATGGCTACACCTTC. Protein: CATSMWQTNYGYTF.

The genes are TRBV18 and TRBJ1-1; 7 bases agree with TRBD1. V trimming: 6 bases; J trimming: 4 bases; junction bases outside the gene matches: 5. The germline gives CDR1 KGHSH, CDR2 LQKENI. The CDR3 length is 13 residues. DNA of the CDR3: TGTGCCAGCTCGCGACAGGGTGGCACTGAAGCTTTCTTT. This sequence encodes CASSRQGGTEAFF.

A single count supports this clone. The CDR3 region has the DNA TGTGCCAGCAGCGTTACTAGCGTTAGCACAGATACGCAGTATTTT. Its protein is CASSVTSVSTDTQYF. V and J are TRBV9 and TRBJ2-3; 7 bases align to TRBD2. CDR3 length equals 15 residues. With V trimmed by 2 bases and J by 0 bases, 3 bases remained unmatched. Germline loops: CDR1 SGDLS, CDR2 YYNGEE.

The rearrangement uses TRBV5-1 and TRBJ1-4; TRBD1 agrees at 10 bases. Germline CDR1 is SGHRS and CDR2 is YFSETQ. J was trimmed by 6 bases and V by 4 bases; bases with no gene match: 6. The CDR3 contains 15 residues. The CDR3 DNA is TGCGCCAGCAGCGCACTAGGGACAGGGGATGAAAAACTGTTTTTT. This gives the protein CASSALGTGDEKLFF.

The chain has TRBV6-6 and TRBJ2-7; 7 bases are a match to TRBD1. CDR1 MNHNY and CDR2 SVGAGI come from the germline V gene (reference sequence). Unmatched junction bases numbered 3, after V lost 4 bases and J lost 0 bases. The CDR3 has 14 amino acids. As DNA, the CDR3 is TGTGCCAGCAGTTTGGGACAGAGCTCCTACGAGCAGTACTTC. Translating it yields CASSLGQSSYEQYF.

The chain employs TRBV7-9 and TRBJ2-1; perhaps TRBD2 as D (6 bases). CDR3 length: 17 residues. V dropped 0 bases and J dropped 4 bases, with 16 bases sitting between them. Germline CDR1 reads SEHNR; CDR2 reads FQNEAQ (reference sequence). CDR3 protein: CASSLAAQRERYNEQFF. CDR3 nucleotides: TGTGCCAGCAGCTTAGCTGCACAACGGGAGCGGTACAATGAGCAGTTCTTC.

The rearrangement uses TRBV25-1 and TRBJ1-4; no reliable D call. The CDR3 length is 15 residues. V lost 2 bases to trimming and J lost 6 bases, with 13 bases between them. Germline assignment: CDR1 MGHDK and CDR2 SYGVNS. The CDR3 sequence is CASSEMTTWDEKLFF. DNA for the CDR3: TGTGCCAGCAGTGAAATGACAACCTGGGATGAAAAACTGTTTTTT.

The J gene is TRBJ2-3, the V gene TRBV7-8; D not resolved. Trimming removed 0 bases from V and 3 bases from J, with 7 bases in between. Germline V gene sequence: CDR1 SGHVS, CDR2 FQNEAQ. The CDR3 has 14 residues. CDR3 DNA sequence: TGTGCCAGCAGCTTAGCGCTAGAAACAGATACGCAGTATTTT. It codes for CASSLALETDTQYF.

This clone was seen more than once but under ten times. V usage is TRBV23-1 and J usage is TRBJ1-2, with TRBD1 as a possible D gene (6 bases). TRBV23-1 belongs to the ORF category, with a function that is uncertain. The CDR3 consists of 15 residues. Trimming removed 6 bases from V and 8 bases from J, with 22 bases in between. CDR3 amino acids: CASRSPGQRVPGYTF. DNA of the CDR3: TGCGCCAGCAGATCCCCGGGACAAAGAGTACCAGGCTACACCTTC.

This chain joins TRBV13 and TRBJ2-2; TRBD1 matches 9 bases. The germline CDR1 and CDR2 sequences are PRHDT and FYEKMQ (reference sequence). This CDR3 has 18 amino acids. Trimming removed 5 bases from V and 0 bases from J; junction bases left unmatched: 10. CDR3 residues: CASSTTDRGRSNTGELFF. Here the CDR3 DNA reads TGTGCCAGCAGCACCACGGACAGGGGACGTTCGAACACCGGGGAGCTGTTTTTT.

The CDR3 DNA follows: TGCAGCGTTGAGGAGACGATCCAAGAGACCCAGTACTTC. Translating gives CSVEETIQETQYF. The rearrangement joins TRBV29-1 to TRBJ2-5; D is ambiguous. V was trimmed by 3 bases and J by 1 base, leaving 9 bases between them. The germline gives CDR1 SQVTM, CDR2 ANQGSEA. CDR3 length equals 13 residues.

In DNA form, the CDR3 reads TGTGCCAGCAGGTCGGGACAACTGTTCTCCTACGAGCAGTACTTC. Translation gives CASRSGQLFSYEQYF. The chain uses TRBV6-5 and TRBJ2-7, with a possible D match to TRBD1 (6 bases). V lost 6 bases and J lost 0, with 15 bases in between. In germline, CDR1 is MNHEY, CDR2 SVGAGI. There are 15 residues in the CDR3.

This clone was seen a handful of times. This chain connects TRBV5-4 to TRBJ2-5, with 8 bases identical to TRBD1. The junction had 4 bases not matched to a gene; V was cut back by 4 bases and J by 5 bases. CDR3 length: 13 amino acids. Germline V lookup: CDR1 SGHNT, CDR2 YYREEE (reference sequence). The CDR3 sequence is CASSLQGAETQYF. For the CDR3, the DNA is TGTGCCAGCAGCCTCCAGGGGGCTGAGACCCAGTACTTC. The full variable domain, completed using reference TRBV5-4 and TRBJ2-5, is ETGVTQSPTHLIKTRGQQVTLRCSSQSGHNTVSWYQQALGQGPQFIFQYYREEENGRGNFPPRFSGLQFPNYSSELNVNALELDDSALYLCASSLQGAETQYFGPGTRLLVL.